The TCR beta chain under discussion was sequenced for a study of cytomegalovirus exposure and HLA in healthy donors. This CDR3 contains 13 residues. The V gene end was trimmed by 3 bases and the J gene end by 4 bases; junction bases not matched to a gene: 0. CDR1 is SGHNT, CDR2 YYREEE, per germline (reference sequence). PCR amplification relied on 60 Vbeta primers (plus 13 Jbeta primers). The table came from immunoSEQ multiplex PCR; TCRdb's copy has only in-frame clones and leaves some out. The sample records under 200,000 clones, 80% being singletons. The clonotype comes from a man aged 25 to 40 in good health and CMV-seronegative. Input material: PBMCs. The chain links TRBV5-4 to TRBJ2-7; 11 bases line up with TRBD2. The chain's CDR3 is CASSWTSGYEQYF. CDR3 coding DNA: TGTGCCAGCAGCTGGACTAGCGGGTACGAGCAGTACTTC.